These 28 T cell receptor beta chains came from one sample sequenced in a study of T-cell memory formation after mild COVID-19. Via MiXCR, TCRdb re-called the 5' RACE reads, giving one row per CDR3 protein. The sample has under 550,000 distinct CDR3 sequences; 18% are singletons. The sequenced material came from PBMCs or a T cell subset sorted from them (not recorded which). These receptors came from a man between 18 and 29 years old who had mild COVID-19 (a few samples of this study predate the infection). Cell type and time point are not known.

This clonotype has more than one count but fewer than ten. The chain employs TRBV4-1 and TRBJ2-3; D unresolved. This CDR3 has 14 residues. Between the trimmed V and J ends, which lost 6 bases and 4 bases, there was a span of 14 bases. Per germline, CDR1 MGHRA and CDR2 YSYEKL. CDR3 sequence: CASRQPGKPDTQYF. The CDR3 DNA reads as TGCGCCAGCAGACAACCGGGTAAACCAGATACGCAGTATTTT.

This chain links TRBV7-6 with TRBJ2-1; D is possibly TRBD1 or TRBD2 (5 bases each). There are 15 residues in the CDR3. The germline V and J ends were trimmed by 1 base and 6 bases, with 13 bases remaining between them. Germline CDR1 and CDR2: SGHVS and FNYEAQ. Written as DNA, the CDR3 is TGTGCCAGCAGCTTAGAAGGGCAGGGAGTCAATGAGCAGTTCTTC. Translating it yields CASSLEGQGVNEQFF. The entire variable domain, with the rest obtained from reference TRBV7-6 and TRBJ2-1, is as follows: GAGVSQSPRYKVTKRGQDVALRCDPISGHVSLYWYRQALGQGPEFLTYFNYEAQQDKSGLPNDRFSAERPEGSISTLTIQRTEQRDSAMYRCASSLEGQGVNEQFFGPGTRLTVL.

The chain carries TRBV21-1 and TRBJ1-3; the DNA was not compared with TRBD1, the D call given in the table. TRBV21-1 is a listed pseudogene. The CDR3 runs to 15 residues. The CDR3 DNA reads TGTGCCAGCAGCAAAGATGTCCTCTCTGGAAACACCATATATTTT. As protein: CASSKDVLSGNTIYF.

The rearrangement uses TRBV6-5 and TRBJ2-5; D uncertain. Germline CDR1 and CDR2: MNHEY and SVGAGI. Trimming removed 4 bases from V and 5 bases from J, with 17 bases in between. This CDR3 is 15 amino acids long. CDR3 sequence: CASSSHRQAGETQYF. The CDR3 DNA is TGTGCCAGCAGTTCCCACCGCCAGGCCGGGGAGACCCAGTACTTC.

V is TRBV24-1 and J is TRBJ2-7; 10 bases agree with TRBD2. Germline CDR1 reads KGHDR; CDR2 reads SFDVKD. CDR3 size: 15 residues. The V segment lost 3 bases and the J segment 0 bases; nucleotides outside the gene matches: 1. CDR3 sequence reads: CATSDGLAVSYEQYV. CDR3 DNA sequence: TGTGCCACCAGTGATGGACTAGCGGTCTCCTACGAGCAGTACGTC.

This clonotype was detected ten times or more. This chain links TRBV5-1 with TRBJ2-3; D possibly corresponds to TRBD2 (6 bases). The CDR3 length is 14 residues. Germline assignment: CDR1 SGHRS and CDR2 YFSETQ. With 4 bases removed from V and 4 bases from J, the gap between germline ends came to 13 bases. The CDR3 DNA sequence: TGCGCCAGCAGCCCACCTTCGGGGGCAGATACGCAGTATTTT. Translated: CASSPPSGADTQYF.

V gene TRBV29-1 combines with J gene TRBJ1-2; tentative D call: TRBD1 (5 bases). V dropped 4 bases and J dropped 0 bases, with 15 bases sitting between them. Germline CDR1 and CDR2: SQVTM and ANQGSEA. CDR3 length: 15 amino acids. For the CDR3, the DNA is TGCAGCGTTGTCGGGACGCCCCGATCTAACTATGGCTACACCTTC. Amino acid sequence: CSVVGTPRSNYGYTF.

In its sample, this clonotype was seen a few times. The V call is TRBV7-9, the J call TRBJ1-1; no reliable D call. Germline CDR1 SEHNR, CDR2 FQNEAQ (reference sequence). V was pared by 6 bases and J by 3 bases, with 20 bases between. CDR3 length: 16 residues. The CDR3 protein is CASRAYPRVHDTEAFF. CDR3 coding DNA: TGTGCCAGCAGGGCCTACCCGAGGGTCCACGACACTGAAGCTTTCTTT.

V is TRBV12-3 or TRBV12-4 and J is TRBJ2-5; 11 nucleotides align to TRBD2. The CDR3 has 17 amino acids. Losses at the gene ends were 4 bases for V and 5 bases for J; bases not matched to a gene: 12. The CDR3 is CASSSGLADLARETQYF. CDR3 bases: TGTGCCAGCAGTTCGGGACTAGCGGACCTCGCCAGGGAGACCCAGTACTTC.

J is TRBJ2-7 and V is TRBV28, with TRBD1 matching over 8 bases. This CDR3 is built from 15 residues. Germline CDR1 is MDHEN and CDR2 is SYDVKM. Losses at the gene ends were 6 bases for V and 5 bases for J; bases not matched to a gene: 12. CDR3 in amino acids: CASSNYPDREDEQYV. CDR3 coding DNA: TGTGCCAGCAGCAACTACCCGGACAGGGAAGACGAGCAGTACGTC.

This clonotype was seen only a few times. The V and J genes are TRBV25-1 and TRBJ2-7, with 12 bases fitting TRBD2. The ends lost 3 bases at V and 5 bases at J; junction bases unmatched: 8. The CDR3 is 16 residues long. Germline loops: CDR1 MGHDK, CDR2 SYGVNS. CDR3 region: CASSDSGLAGPHEQYF. DNA for the CDR3: TGTGCCAGCAGTGATTCGGGACTAGCGGGCCCTCACGAGCAGTACTTC.

A note on this clonotype: This could be a read error, since a much larger clone is one nucleotide away. CDR3 in amino acids: CASRSPAQETQYF. The CDR3 DNA reads as TGTGCCAGCAGGTCCCCGGCGCAAGAGACCCAGTACTTC. The chain links TRBV6-5 to TRBJ2-5; D is unclear. This CDR3 spans 13 amino acids. Germline V gene data show CDR1 as MNHEY and CDR2 as SVGAGI. Trimming shortened V by 6 bases and J by 2 bases, and 10 bases separated the two germline ends.

The chain links TRBV5-1 to TRBJ2-2; perhaps TRBD2 as D (5 bases). Trimming left V 4 bases short and J 1 base short, with 17 bases between. CDR3 size: 17 residues. The germline V gene has CDR1 SGHRS and CDR2 YFSETQ. The CDR3 sequence: CASSITPPGENTGELFF. The CDR3 nucleotides read TGCGCCAGCAGCATAACCCCCCCCGGGGAGAACACCGGGGAGCTGTTTTTT.

J is TRBJ2-2 and V is TRBV5-1; D is perhaps TRBD2 (6 bases). CDR1 is SGHRS, CDR2 YFSETQ, per germline. CDR3 length: 15 residues. The V gene lost 2 bases and the J gene lost 5 bases, with 13 bases spanning the gap. The CDR3 DNA reads as TGCGCCAGCAGCTTAGGGCTAGGAGGGACCGGGGAGCTGTTTTTT. The encoded protein is CASSLGLGGTGELFF.

The rearrangement links TRBV28 to TRBJ2-7, with 7 bases aligning to TRBD1. V lost 3 bases to trimming and J lost 6 bases; unmatched junction nucleotides: 2. This CDR3 contains 12 residues. In germline, CDR1 is MDHEN, CDR2 SYDVKM. CDR3 nucleotide sequence: TGTGCCAGCAGTTTCCGACAGGGCGAGCAGTACGTC. Translated, it gives CASSFRQGEQYV.

Ten or more counts support this clonotype. The chain is built from TRBV7-9 and TRBJ2-3; D not certain. Between the trimmed V and J ends, which lost 1 base and 0 bases, there was a span of 8 bases. Per the germline V gene, CDR1 is SEHNR and CDR2 is FQNEAQ (reference sequence). The length of the CDR3 is 15 residues. The CDR3 region has the DNA TGTGCCAGCAGCTTAGGACACCAAAGCACAGATACGCAGTATTTT. Its protein product is CASSLGHQSTDTQYF. Drawing the rest from reference TRBV7-9 and TRBJ2-3, the complete variable domain is DTGVSQNPRHKITKRGQNVTFRCDPISEHNRLYWYRQTLGQGPEFLTYFQNEAQLEKSRLLSDRFSAERPKGSFSTLEIQRTEQGDSAMYLCASSLGHQSTDTQYFGPGTRLTVL.

The V call is TRBV6-5, the J call TRBJ1-2, with a possible D match to TRBD1 (6 bases). The germline gives CDR1 MNHEY, CDR2 SVGAGI. Trimming removed 6 bases from V and 4 bases from J, with 18 bases in between. This CDR3 is built from 15 residues. This chain's CDR3 is CASRSRTVSLYGYTF. The DNA for the CDR3 is TGTGCCAGCAGGTCCCGGACAGTTTCCCTCTATGGCTACACCTTC.

This clonotype has a handful of counts. The rearrangement uses TRBV5-1 and TRBJ2-5; TRBD2 matches 7 bases. This CDR3 is built from 17 residues. From germline, CDR1 is SGHRS and CDR2 YFSETQ. V lost 0 bases and J lost 4; bases outside the gene matches: 12. CDR3 amino acids: CASSLAARGRVAETQYF. As DNA, the CDR3 is TGCGCCAGCAGCTTGGCGGCGCGCGGGAGAGTGGCAGAGACCCAGTACTTC. Drawing the rest from reference TRBV5-1 and TRBJ2-5, the complete variable domain is KAGVTQTPRYLIKTRGQQVTLSCSPISGHRSVSWYQQTPGQGLQFLFEYFSETQRNKGNFPGRFSGRQFSNSRSEMNVSTLELGDSALYLCASSLAARGRVAETQYFGPGTRLLVL.

This chain joins TRBV27 and TRBJ2-7; 12 nucleotides agree with TRBD1. Trimming at V came to 2 bases and at J to 9 bases, leaving 5 bases not matched to a gene. The germline gives CDR1 MNHEY, CDR2 SMNVEV (reference sequence). This CDR3 has 14 amino acids. Here the CDR3 reads CASSLDGTGGRQYV. Written as DNA, the CDR3 is TGTGCCAGCAGTTTAGACGGGACAGGGGGCCGGCAGTACGTC.

The chain has TRBV20-1 and TRBJ2-3, with a weak D call TRBD2 (6 bases). This CDR3 region has 15 residues. The germline V and J ends were trimmed by 0 bases and 3 bases, with 13 bases remaining between them. Germline V gives CDR1 DFQATT, CDR2 SNEGSKA (reference sequence). DNA of the CDR3: TGCAGTGCTAGAGATAGGAGACGGGGGACAGATACGCAGTATTTT. Its translation: CSARDRRRGTDTQYF.

This rearrangement joins TRBV5-1 to TRBJ1-1, with TRBD1 matching 7 bases. V dropped 5 bases and J dropped 2; count of bases not matched to a gene: 9. This CDR3 contains 15 residues. In germline, CDR1 is SGHRS, CDR2 YFSETQ. The CDR3 coding sequence is TGCGCCAGCAGAACGACCGGGACAGCAAACACTGAAGCTTTCTTT. Translating gives CASRTTGTANTEAFF.

V and J are TRBV2 and TRBJ1-5; D is uncertain. CDR1 is SNHLY, CDR2 FYNNEI, per germline. This CDR3 region has 16 residues. The V end lost 3 bases, the J end lost 3 bases, and 15 bases lay between the germline ends. The CDR3 DNA reads as TGTGCCAGCAGTGACCTCCAGGAATGGTCCAATCAGCCCCAGCATTTT. Encoded protein: CASSDLQEWSNQPQHF.

The chain recombines TRBV10-3 with TRBJ2-5; 8 bases map to TRBD2. CDR3 size: 15 residues. Germline CDR1 reads ENHRY; CDR2 reads SYGVKD. J gave up 4 bases and V 5 bases, and 9 bases lay outside the gene matches. The CDR3 sequence is CAISLGTSLGETQYF. CDR3 nucleotide sequence: TGTGCCATCAGTCTAGGGACTAGTTTGGGAGAGACCCAGTACTTC.

This chain joins TRBV6-2 or TRBV6-3 and TRBJ2-4, with 9 bases lining up with TRBD1. Germline loops: CDR1 MNHEY, CDR2 SVGEGT. The V segment lost 5 bases and the J segment 7 bases; nucleotides outside the gene matches: 9. This CDR3 is 15 amino acids long. CDR3 nucleotide sequence: TGTGCCAGCAGTGTTCCGGGACAGGGAGGGAACATTCAGTACTTC. It is translated as CASSVPGQGGNIQYF.

This clonotype was counted many times. The chain has TRBV9 and TRBJ1-1, with D hard to call. The V and J ends lost 3 bases and 3 bases respectively, with 3 bases between them. Germline lookup yields CDR1 SGDLS and CDR2 YYNGEE. The CDR3 extends over 11 amino acids. CDR3 bases: TGTGCCAGCAGCGCAGACACTGAAGCTTTCTTT. This translates into CASSADTEAFF.

The chain uses TRBV7-6 and TRBJ2-7, with a possible D match to TRBD1 (6 bases). V lost 3 bases and J lost 0, with 12 bases in between. This CDR3 comprises 15 residues. Germline CDR1 reads SGHVS; CDR2 reads FNYEAQ. The CDR3 bases are TGTGCCAGCAGCTTGCAGGGGCCTCTCTCCTACGAGCAGTACTTC. This translates into CASSLQGPLSYEQYF.

This clonotype was observed a few times. The chain is built from TRBV7-3 and TRBJ2-1, with D perhaps being TRBD1 or TRBD2 (6 bases each). V lost 5 bases and J 3 bases, leaving 14 bases between the germline ends. This CDR3 is built from 15 residues. CDR1 and CDR2 (germline): SGHTA, FQGTGA. This chain's CDR3 is CASSPVGGHYNEQFF. CDR3 nucleotide sequence: TGTGCCAGCAGCCCGGTAGGGGGGCACTACAATGAGCAGTTCTTC.

This clonotype was seen more than once but under ten times. The V call is TRBV5-4, the J call TRBJ2-5; D is possibly TRBD1 or TRBD2 (5 bases each). The CDR3 is 14 amino acids. The V end was cut by 4 bases, the J end by 7 bases, with 17 bases between. Germline V gene sequence: CDR1 SGHNT, CDR2 YYREEE (reference sequence). The CDR3 loop is CASSDAGTWGTQYF. The DNA for the CDR3 is TGTGCCAGCAGCGATGCCGGGACCTGGGGGACCCAGTACTTC.